The 10 T cell receptor beta chains given below trace back to one sample, sequenced in a study of identifying expanded T cells in peripheral blood. Sequencing was performed with immunoSEQ multiplex PCR; in TCRdb, only in-frame clones are kept and a portion is missing. The data hold around 99,000 clones, with 88% observed a single time. The sequencing sample was made of blood. The source is a person between 18 and 75 years old in good health.

The chain joins TRBV28 to TRBJ2-3; maybe TRBD1 (5 bases). The CDR3 has 17 amino acids. The V gene lost 4 bases and the J gene lost 2 bases, with 19 bases spanning the gap. Per germline, CDR1 MDHEN and CDR2 SYDVKM. The CDR3 spells CASSSPPGREDTDTQYF. The CDR3 coding sequence is TGTGCCAGCAGTTCCCCCCCAGGGCGAGAGGACACAGATACGCAGTATTTT.

This chain connects TRBV7-9 to TRBJ2-1; D call uncertain. This CDR3 has 14 residues. V shed 7 bases and J shed 7 bases, with 17 bases lying between them. Germline loops: CDR1 SEHNR, CDR2 FQNEAQ (reference sequence). This CDR3 reads CASKSEQRVNEQFF. CDR3 in DNA: TGTGCCAGCAAATCCGAGCAAAGGGTAAATGAGCAGTTCTTC. Supplemented by reference TRBV7-9 and TRBJ2-1, the full variable domain reads DTGVSQNPRHKITKRGQNVTFRCDPISEHNRLYWYRQTLGQGPEFLTYFQNEAQLEKSRLLSDRFSAERPKGSFSTLEIQRTEQGDSAMYLCASKSEQRVNEQFFGPGTRLTVL.

This chain links TRBV4-1 with TRBJ1-2, with 7 positions matching TRBD1. The length of the CDR3 is 13 residues. V was clipped by 0 bases and J by 12 bases; unmatched bases: 7. Germline V lookup: CDR1 MGHRA, CDR2 YSYEKL. Here the CDR3 reads CASSQDWQGVNTF. The DNA for the CDR3 is TGCGCCAGCAGCCAAGACTGGCAGGGGGTAAACACCTTC.

This clone was detected once. The genes are TRBV6-1 and TRBJ2-7, with D tentatively TRBD2 (6 bases). The CDR3 totals 14 residues. V shed 1 base and J shed 4 bases, with 11 bases lying between them. Germline loops: CDR1 MNHNS, CDR2 SASEGT. CDR3 in amino acids: CASSEGRDFYEQYF. The CDR3, as DNA: TGTGCCAGCAGTGAAGGGCGGGATTTTTACGAGCAGTACTTC.

CDR3 region: CASSLELTDSFNEKLFF. CDR3 bases: TGTGCCAGCAGCTTAGAACTGACAGACTCCTTTAATGAAAAACTGTTTTTT. This chain uses TRBV11-2 with TRBJ1-4; tentatively, D is TRBD1 (5 bases). Germline CDR1 is SGHAT and CDR2 is FQNNGV. The germline V and J ends were trimmed by 0 bases and 4 bases, with 15 bases remaining between them. The CDR3 totals 17 residues.

J is TRBJ1-2 and V is TRBV27, with TRBD1 matching 8 bases. CDR3 length: 16 amino acids. CDR1 and CDR2 (germline): MNHEY, SMNVEV (reference sequence). The trim removed 2 bases at V and 4 bases at J, leaving 9 bases unmatched. The CDR3, as DNA: TGTGCCAGCAGTTTAACCCTCCGACAGGGGCCCTATGGCTACACCTTC. Translation gives CASSLTLRQGPYGYTF.

V gene TRBV5-6 combines with J gene TRBJ1-4, with 7 bases lining up with TRBD1. Trimming at V came to 6 bases and at J to 8 bases, leaving 16 bases not matched to a gene. This CDR3 comprises 16 residues. Germline CDR1 and CDR2: SGHDT and YYEEEE. CDR3 sequence reads: CASTFNGDRGGEKLFF. The CDR3 nucleotides are TGTGCCAGCACGTTTAACGGGGACAGAGGAGGGGAAAAACTGTTTTTT.

The chain links TRBV7-8 to TRBJ1-3; D not resolved. This CDR3 region has 15 residues. Trimming pared 5 bases from V and 0 bases from J, leaving 11 bases between. Germline V CDR1 and CDR2: SGHVS, FQNEAQ. The CDR3 DNA follows: TGTGCCAGCAGCCCAGGACTCGACTCTGGAAACACCATATATTTT. Its translation: CASSPGLDSGNTIYF.

V gene TRBV2 combines with J gene TRBJ1-5, with TRBD1 matching 8 bases. The CDR3 extends over 14 amino acids. CDR1 is SNHLY and CDR2 is FYNNEI in the germline V gene. Losses at the gene ends were 4 bases for V and 1 base for J; bases not matched to a gene: 0. CDR3 DNA: TGTGCCAGCAGTGGACAGGGGAGCAATCAGCCCCAGCATTTT. Translated: CASSGQGSNQPQHF.

The V gene is TRBV11-3, the J gene TRBJ2-2; TRBD2 matches 13 bases. The germline V gene has CDR1 SGHNT and CDR2 YENEEA. CDR3 size: 15 residues. V shed 3 bases, J shed 5 bases, and the junction held 0 bases outside the gene matches. The CDR3 loop is CASSLGLAGTGELFF. The CDR3 DNA sequence: TGTGCCAGCAGCTTGGGACTAGCGGGGACCGGGGAGCTGTTTTTT.